The clone carrying this T cell receptor (beta chain) was counted once. No antigen is known for it. These data are taken from a study of OX40 agonist ivuxolimab in advanced cancers. Study-level information: Of the participants, under 50% had some prior anti-PD-1, anti-PD-L1 or anti-CTLA-4 therapy, which was allowed.

General study points: Clonal expansion by week 6 occurred in CD4+ and CD8+ blood T cells (at 0.1 to 3.0 mg/kg). In general, CD8+ T cells held more expanded clones than CD4+ did, on average. Some of the lowest clonal expansion was seen in partial responders at 0.1-3.0 mg/kg.

Produced via immunoSEQ multiplex PCR; TCRdb's table is partial and in-frame only. The table shows roughly 25,000 clones, with roughly 71% occurring only once. The sequence came from an adult with an advanced solid tumor such as melanoma, head and neck, liver or kidney cancer. Source: CD4+ or CD8+ T cells sorted from blood, taken in a trial of the OX40 agonist ivuxolimab.

CDR3 coding DNA: TGCAGCGTCCTAGCGGGGGGGGGCACAGATACGCAGTATTTT. It encodes CSVLAGGGTDTQYF. The J gene is TRBJ2-3, the V gene TRBV29-1; 12 bases map to TRBD2. This CDR3 comprises 14 residues. CDR1 is SQVTM and CDR2 is ANQGSEA in the germline V gene. V was clipped by 6 bases and J by 1 base; unmatched bases: 2.